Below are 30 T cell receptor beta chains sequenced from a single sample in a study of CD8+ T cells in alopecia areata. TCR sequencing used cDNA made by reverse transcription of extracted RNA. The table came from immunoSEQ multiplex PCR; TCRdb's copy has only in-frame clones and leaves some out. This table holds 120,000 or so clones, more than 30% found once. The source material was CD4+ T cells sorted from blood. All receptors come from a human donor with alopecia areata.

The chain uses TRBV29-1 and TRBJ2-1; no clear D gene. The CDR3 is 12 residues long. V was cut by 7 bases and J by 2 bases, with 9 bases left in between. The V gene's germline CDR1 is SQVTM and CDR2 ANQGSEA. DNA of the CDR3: TGCAGCGCTGGGGATGCCTACAATGAGCAGTTCTTC. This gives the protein CSAGDAYNEQFF.

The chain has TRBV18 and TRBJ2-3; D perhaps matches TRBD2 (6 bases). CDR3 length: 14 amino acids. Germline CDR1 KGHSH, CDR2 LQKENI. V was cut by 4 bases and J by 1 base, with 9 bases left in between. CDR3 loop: CASSRTGGTDTQYF. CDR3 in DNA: TGTGCCAGCTCACGTACGGGGGGCACAGATACGCAGTATTTT.

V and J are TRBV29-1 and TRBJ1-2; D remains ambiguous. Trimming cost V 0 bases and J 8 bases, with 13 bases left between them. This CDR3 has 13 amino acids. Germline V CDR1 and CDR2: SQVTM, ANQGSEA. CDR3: CSVEDRRGYGYTF. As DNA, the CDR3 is TGCAGCGTTGAAGATAGGCGAGGTTACGGCTACACCTTC.

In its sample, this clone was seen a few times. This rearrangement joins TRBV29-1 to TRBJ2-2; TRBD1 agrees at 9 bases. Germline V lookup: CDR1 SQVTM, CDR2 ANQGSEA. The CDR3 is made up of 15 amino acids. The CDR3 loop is CSAGGQGTNTGELFF. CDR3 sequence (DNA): TGCTCTGCAGGGGGACAGGGAACCAACACCGGGGAGCTGTTTTTT.

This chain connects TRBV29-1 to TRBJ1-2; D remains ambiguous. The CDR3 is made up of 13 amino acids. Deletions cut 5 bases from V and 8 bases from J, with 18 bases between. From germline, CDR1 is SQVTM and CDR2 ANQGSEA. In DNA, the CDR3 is TGCAGCGTTTCTTTGTTCGGCATTGGAGGCTACACCTTC. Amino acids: CSVSLFGIGGYTF.

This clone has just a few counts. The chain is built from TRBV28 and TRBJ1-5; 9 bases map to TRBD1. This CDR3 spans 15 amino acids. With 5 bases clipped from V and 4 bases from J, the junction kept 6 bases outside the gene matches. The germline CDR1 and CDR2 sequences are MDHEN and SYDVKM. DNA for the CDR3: TGTGCCAGCAGTCCCCCTGACAGGGGGAATCAGCCCCAGCATTTT. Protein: CASSPPDRGNQPQHF.

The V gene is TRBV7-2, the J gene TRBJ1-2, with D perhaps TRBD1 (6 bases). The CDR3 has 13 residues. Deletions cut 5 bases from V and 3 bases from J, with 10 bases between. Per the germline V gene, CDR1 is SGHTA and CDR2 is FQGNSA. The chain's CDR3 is CASSRDTDYGYTF. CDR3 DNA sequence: TGTGCCAGCAGCCGGGACACCGACTATGGCTACACCTTC.

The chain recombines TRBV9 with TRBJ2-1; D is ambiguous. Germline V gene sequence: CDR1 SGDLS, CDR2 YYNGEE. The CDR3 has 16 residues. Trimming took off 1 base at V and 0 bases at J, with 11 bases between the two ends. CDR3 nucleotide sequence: TGTGCCAGCAGCGTATTTGTGGAGAGCTCCTACAATGAGCAGTTCTTC. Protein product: CASSVFVESSYNEQFF. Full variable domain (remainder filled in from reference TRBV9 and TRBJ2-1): DSGVTQTPKHLITATGQRVTLRCSPRSGDLSVYWYQQSLDQGLQFLIQYYNGEERAKGNILERFSAQQFPDLHSELNLSSLELGDSALYFCASSVFVESSYNEQFFGPGTRLTVL.

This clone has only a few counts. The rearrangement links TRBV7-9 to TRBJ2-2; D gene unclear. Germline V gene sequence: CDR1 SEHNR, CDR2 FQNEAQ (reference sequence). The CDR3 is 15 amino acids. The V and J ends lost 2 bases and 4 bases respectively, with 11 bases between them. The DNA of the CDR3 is TGTGCCAGCAGCTTATCGTCACCAATCACCGGGGAGCTGTTTTTT. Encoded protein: CASSLSSPITGELFF.

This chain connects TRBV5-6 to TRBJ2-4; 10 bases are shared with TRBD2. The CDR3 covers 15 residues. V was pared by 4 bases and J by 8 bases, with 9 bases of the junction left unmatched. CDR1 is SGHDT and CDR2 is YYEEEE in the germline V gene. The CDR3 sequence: CASSPEGLAGDIQYF. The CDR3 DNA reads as TGTGCCAGCAGCCCGGAGGGGCTAGCGGGAGACATTCAGTACTTC.

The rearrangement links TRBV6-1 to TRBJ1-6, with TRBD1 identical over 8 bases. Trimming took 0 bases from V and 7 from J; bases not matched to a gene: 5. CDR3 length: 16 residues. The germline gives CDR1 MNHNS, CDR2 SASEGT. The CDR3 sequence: CASSEAQGARNSPLHF. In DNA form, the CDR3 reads TGTGCCAGCAGTGAAGCGCAGGGGGCGCGGAATTCACCCCTCCACTTT.

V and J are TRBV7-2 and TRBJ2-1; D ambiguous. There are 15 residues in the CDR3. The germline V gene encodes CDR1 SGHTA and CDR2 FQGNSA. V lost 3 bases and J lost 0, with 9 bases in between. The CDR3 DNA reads TGTGCCAGCAGCTTCGGATACGCCTCCTACAATGAGCAGTTCTTC. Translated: CASSFGYASYNEQFF.

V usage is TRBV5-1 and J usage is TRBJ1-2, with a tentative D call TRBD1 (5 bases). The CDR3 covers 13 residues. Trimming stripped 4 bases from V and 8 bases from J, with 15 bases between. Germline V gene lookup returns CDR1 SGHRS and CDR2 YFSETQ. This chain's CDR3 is CASSPGASRGYTF. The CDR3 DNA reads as TGCGCCAGCAGCCCTGGGGCCAGCAGAGGCTACACCTTC.

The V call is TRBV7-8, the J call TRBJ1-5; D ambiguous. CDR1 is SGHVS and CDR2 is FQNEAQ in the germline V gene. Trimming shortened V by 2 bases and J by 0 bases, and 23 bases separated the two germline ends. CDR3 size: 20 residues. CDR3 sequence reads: CASSLSLPGDAVNSNQPQHF. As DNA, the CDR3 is TGTGCCAGCAGCTTAAGTCTTCCCGGCGACGCCGTAAATAGCAATCAGCCCCAGCATTTT. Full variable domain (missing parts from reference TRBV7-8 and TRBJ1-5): GAGVSQSPRYKVAKRGQDVALRCDPISGHVSLFWYQQALGQGPEFLTYFQNEAQLDKSGLPSDRFFAERPEGSVSTLKIQRTQQEDSAVYLCASSLSLPGDAVNSNQPQHFGDGTRLSIL.

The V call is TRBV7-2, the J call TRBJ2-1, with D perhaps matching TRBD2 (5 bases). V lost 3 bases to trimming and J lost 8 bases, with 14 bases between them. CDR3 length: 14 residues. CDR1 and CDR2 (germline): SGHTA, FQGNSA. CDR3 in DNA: TGTGCCAGCAGCTTTCCTCGCGGGTTCTATGAGCAGTTCTTC. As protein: CASSFPRGFYEQFF.

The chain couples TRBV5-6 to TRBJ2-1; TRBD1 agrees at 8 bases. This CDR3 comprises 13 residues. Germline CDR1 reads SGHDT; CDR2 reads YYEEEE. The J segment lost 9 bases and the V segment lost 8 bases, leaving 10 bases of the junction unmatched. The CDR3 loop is CASTVTGGGEQFF. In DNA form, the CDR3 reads TGTGCCAGTACTGTAACAGGGGGTGGTGAGCAGTTCTTC.

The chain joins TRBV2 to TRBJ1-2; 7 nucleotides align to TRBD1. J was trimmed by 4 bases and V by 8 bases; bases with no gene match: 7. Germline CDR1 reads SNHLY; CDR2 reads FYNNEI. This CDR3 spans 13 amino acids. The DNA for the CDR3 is TGTGCCAGCCTCGGGGCAGGGGGCTATGGCTACACCTTC. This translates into CASLGAGGYGYTF.

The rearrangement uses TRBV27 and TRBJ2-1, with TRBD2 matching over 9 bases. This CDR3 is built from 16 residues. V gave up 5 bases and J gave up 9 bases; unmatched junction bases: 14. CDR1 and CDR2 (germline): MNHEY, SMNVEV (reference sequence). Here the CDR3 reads CASSPLGAGGLSEQFF. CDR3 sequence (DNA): TGTGCCAGCAGTCCCCTGGGAGCGGGAGGTCTGAGTGAGCAGTTCTTC.

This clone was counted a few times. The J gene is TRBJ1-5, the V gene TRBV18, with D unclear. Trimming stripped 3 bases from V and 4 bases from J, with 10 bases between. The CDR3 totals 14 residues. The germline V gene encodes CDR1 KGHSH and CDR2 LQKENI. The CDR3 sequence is CASSPDLGNQPQHF. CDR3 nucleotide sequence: TGTGCCAGCTCACCTGACCTGGGTAATCAGCCCCAGCATTTT.

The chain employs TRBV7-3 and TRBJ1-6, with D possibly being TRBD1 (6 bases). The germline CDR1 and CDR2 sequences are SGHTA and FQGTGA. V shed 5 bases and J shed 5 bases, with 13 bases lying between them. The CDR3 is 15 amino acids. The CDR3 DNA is TGTGCCAGCAGCCTTGGAGGGGGAGATAATTCACCCCTCCACTTT. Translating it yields CASSLGGGDNSPLHF.

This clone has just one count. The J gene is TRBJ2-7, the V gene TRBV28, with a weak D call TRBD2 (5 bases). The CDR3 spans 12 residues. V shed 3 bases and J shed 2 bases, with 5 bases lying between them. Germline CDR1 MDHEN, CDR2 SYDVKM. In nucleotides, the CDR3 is TGTGCCAGCAGTTTGACTACCTACGAGCAGTACTTC. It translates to CASSLTTYEQYF.

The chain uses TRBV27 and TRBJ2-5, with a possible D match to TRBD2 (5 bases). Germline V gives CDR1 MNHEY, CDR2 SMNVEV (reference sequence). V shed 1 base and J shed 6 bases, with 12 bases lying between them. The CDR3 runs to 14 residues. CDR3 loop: CASSLYGSAKTQYF. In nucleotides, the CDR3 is TGTGCCAGCAGTTTATACGGTAGCGCGAAGACCCAGTACTTC.

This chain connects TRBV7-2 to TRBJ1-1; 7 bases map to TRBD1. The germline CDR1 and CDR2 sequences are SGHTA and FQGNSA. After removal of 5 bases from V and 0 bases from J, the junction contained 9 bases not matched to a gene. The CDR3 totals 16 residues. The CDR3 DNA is TGTGCCAGCAGCCCTCAGGGGGGTGGCATGAACACTGAAGCTTTCTTT. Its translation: CASSPQGGGMNTEAFF.

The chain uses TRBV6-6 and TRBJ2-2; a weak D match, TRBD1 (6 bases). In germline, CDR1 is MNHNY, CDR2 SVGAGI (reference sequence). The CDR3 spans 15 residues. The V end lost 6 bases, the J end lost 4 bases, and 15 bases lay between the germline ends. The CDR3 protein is CASSIQGLGTGELFF. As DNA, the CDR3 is TGTGCCAGCAGCATACAGGGTTTGGGCACCGGGGAGCTGTTTTTT.

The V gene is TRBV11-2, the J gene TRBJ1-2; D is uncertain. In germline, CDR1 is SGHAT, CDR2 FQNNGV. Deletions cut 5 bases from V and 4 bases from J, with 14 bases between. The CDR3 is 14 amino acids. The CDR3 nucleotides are TGTGCCAGCAGCCCAGTCGGGCAGAGCTATGGCTACACCTTC. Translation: CASSPVGQSYGYTF.

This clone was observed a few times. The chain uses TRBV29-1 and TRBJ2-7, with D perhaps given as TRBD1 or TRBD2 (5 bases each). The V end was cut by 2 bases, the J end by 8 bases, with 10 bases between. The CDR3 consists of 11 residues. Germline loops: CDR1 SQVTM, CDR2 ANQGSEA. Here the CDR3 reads CSVERGTQQYF. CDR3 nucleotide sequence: TGCAGCGTTGAACGGGGCACCCAGCAGTACTTC.

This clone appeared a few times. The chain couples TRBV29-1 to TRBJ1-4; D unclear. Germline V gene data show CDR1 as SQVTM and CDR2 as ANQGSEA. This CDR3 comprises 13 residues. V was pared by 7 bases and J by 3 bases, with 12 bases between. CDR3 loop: CSARGSANEKLFF. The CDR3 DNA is TGCAGCGCCCGGGGATCGGCTAATGAAAAACTGTTTTTT.

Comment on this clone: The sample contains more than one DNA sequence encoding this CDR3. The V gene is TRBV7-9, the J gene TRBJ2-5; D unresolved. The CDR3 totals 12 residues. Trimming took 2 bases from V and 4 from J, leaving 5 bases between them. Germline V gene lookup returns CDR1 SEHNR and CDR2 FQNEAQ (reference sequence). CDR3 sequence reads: CASSLIGETQYF. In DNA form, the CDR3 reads TGTGCCAGCAGCTTAATTGGAGAGACCCAGTACTTC.

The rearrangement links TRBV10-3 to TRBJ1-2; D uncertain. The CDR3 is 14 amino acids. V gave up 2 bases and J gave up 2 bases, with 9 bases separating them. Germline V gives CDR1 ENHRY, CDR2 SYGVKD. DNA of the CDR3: TGTGCCATCAGTGAGAGCTCAGCAAACTATGGCTACACCTTC. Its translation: CAISESSANYGYTF.

CDR3 nucleotides: TGTGCCAGCAGTCCCCCGGGACAGGGGGACCACGAGCAGTACTTC. It is translated as CASSPPGQGDHEQYF. This sequence joins TRBV6-6 and TRBJ2-7; 11 bases are a match to TRBD1. CDR3 length: 15 residues. After removal of 5 bases from V and 5 bases from J, the junction contained 8 bases not matched to a gene. CDR1 and CDR2 (germline): MNHNY, SVGAGI (reference sequence).